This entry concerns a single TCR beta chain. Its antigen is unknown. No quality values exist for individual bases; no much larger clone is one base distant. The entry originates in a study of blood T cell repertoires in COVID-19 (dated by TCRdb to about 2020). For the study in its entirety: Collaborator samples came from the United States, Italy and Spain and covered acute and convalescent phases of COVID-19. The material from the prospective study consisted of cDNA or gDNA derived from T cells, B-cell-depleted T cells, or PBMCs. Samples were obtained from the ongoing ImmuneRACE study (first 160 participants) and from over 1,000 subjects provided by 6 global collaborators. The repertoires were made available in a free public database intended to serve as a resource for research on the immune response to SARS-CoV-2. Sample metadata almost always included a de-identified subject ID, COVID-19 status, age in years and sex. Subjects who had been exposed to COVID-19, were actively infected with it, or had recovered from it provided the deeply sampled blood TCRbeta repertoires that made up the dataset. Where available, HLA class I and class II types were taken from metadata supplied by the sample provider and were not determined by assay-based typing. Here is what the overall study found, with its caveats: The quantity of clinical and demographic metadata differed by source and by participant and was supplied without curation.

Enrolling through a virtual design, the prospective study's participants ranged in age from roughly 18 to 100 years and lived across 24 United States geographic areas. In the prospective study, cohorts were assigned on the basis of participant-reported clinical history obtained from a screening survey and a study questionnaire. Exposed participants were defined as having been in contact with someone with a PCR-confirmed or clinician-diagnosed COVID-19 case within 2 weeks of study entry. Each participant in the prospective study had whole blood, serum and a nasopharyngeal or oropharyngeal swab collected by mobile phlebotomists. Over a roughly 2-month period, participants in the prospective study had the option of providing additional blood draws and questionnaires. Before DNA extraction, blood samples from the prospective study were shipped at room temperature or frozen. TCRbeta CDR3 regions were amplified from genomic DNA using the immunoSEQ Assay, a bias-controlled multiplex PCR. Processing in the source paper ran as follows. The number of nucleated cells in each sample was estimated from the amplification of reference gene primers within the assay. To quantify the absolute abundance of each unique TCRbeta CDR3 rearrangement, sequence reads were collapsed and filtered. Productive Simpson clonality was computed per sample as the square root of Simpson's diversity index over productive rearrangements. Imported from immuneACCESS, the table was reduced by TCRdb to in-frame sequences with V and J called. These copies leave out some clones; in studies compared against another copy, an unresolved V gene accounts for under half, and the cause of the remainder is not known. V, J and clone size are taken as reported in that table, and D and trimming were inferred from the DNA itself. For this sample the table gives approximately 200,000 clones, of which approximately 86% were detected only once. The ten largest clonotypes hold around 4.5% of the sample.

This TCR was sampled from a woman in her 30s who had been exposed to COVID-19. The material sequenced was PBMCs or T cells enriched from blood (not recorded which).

The CDR3 amino acid sequence is: CASSSQGIAEAFF. The nucleotides read TGTGCCAGCAGCTCACAGGGTATCGCTGAAGCTTTCTTT. The rearranged chain carries TRBV7-9 and TRBJ1-1; TRBD1 could be the D gene, as 6 bases match. From a lookup of the germline V gene (reference sequence), CDR1 and CDR2 are SEHNR and FQNEAQ. The V and J ends are trimmed by 4 bases and 6 bases, leaving 12 bases between them. Taken from cysteine to phenylalanine, the CDR3 has 13 residues. Just CDR3 DNA is preserved here, 39 bases in frame from base 1.